This paragraph covers one TCR beta chain sequence. This sample was included in a study of blood T cell repertoires in COVID-19. Sequencing used immunoSEQ multiplex PCR; TCRdb keeps in-frame clones, though not all of them. The sample includes roughly 75,000 clones, approximately 85% of them seen just once. V shed 5 bases and J 3 bases; nucleotides not matched to a gene: 4. Germline lookup yields CDR1 SGHTA and CDR2 FQGNSA. The CDR3 runs to 14 residues. This chain links TRBV7-2 with TRBJ1-2; TRBD1 matches at 9 bases. The TCR comes from a man aged 50 or older with COVID-19, enrolled during active disease. The sample taken for sequencing was peripheral blood. Written as DNA, the CDR3 is TGTGCCAGCAGCCCACAGGGGGCGGACTATGGCTACACCTTC. This sequence encodes CASSPQGADYGYTF.